A selection of T cell receptor beta chains follows, all from one sample in a study of blood T cell repertoires in COVID-19. Some clones are missing from TCRdb's copy, which holds only in-frame ones; the method was immunoSEQ multiplex PCR. The sample yields tens of thousands of clones, roughly 85% seen once. Sequencing was carried out using peripheral blood. The receptors originated from an elderly woman with active or convalescent COVID-19. Both conserved end residues are part of each CDR3. The order of the fields is V gene, clone size, D gene, J gene, CDR3 protein, CDR3 DNA. D genes are given only for firm matches. Some rows mark clone size as missing; the rest say once, few, many or name a class of expanded clone.

>TRBV4-3|-|TRBD1|TRBJ2-3
CASSQEGRGPDTQYF
TGCGCCAGCAGCCAAGAAGGCAGGGGGCCAGATACGCAGTATTTT
>TRBV4-3|-|TRBD1|TRBJ2-1
CASSTNDRGRFNEQFF
TGCGCCAGCAGTACTAATGACAGGGGACGTTTCAATGAGCAGTTCTTC
>TRBV4-2|-|-|TRBJ2-1
CASSQLGQLSYNEQFF
TGTGCCAGCAGCCAACTGGGCCAGCTGTCCTACAATGAGCAGTTCTTC
>TRBV3-1/TRBV3-2|-|-|TRBJ1-2
CASSHSGFSGYTF
TGTGCCAGCAGCCACTCCGGGTTCTCTGGCTACACCTTC
>TRBV18|-|TRBD1|TRBJ1-3
CASSPVLGQGSGNTIYF
TGTGCCAGCTCACCAGTTCTTGGACAGGGATCTGGAAACACCATATATTTT
>TRBV19|-|TRBD1|TRBJ1-1
CASMAGGSMTEAFF
TGTGCCAGTATGGCAGGGGGCAGTATGACTGAAGCTTTCTTT
>TRBV4-1|few|TRBD1|TRBJ1-1
CASSPGTGRTNTEAFF
TGCGCCAGCAGCCCCGGGACAGGGAGGACCAACACTGAAGCTTTCTTT
>TRBV5-1|-|TRBD1|TRBJ2-1
CASRNRGPYNEQFF
TGCGCCAGCAGAAACAGGGGGCCCTACAATGAGCAGTTCTTC
>TRBV30|-|-|TRBJ2-2
CAWSVRSTGELFF
TGTGCCTGGAGTGTACGGAGTACCGGGGAGCTGTTTTTT
>TRBV7-2|-|-|TRBJ2-7
CASSLALYEQYF
TGTGCCAGCAGCTTAGCCCTCTACGAGCAGTACTTC
>TRBV19|once|-|TRBJ1-5
CASSLPSGSNQPQHF
TGTGCCAGTAGCCTCCCCTCGGGTAGCAATCAGCCCCAGCATTTT
>TRBV29-1|-|TRBD2|TRBJ2-3
CSVLAGSTDTQYF
TGCAGCGTCTTAGCGGGGTCCACAGATACGCAGTATTTT
>TRBV12-3/TRBV12-4|-|-|TRBJ1-2
CASRREINYGYTF
TGTGCCAGCAGGAGGGAAATTAACTATGGCTACACCTTC
>TRBV18|few|TRBD1|TRBJ1-4
CASSPRTGDEKLFF
TGTGCCAGCTCACCGCGGACAGGGGATGAAAAACTGTTTTTT
>TRBV11-2|-|TRBD2|TRBJ2-3
CASSFSSGSTDTQYF
TGTGCCAGCAGCTTCTCTAGCGGCAGCACAGATACGCAGTATTTT
>TRBV28|-|TRBD2|TRBJ2-1
CASSSNVGLATYNEQFF
TGTGCCAGCAGTTCTAACGTGGGACTAGCCACCTACAATGAGCAGTTCTTC
>TRBV30|once|TRBD2|TRBJ2-3
CAWSSDSGVGGTQYF
TGTGCCTGGAGTTCAGATAGCGGGGTCGGAGGAACGCAGTATTTT
>TRBV9|-|TRBD1|TRBJ2-5
CASSGATGHETQYF
TGTGCCAGCAGCGGTGCGACAGGGCATGAGACCCAGTACTTC
>TRBV7-3|-|-|TRBJ2-5
CASSLQVQETQYF
TGTGCCAGCAGCTTACAGGTACAAGAGACCCAGTACTTC